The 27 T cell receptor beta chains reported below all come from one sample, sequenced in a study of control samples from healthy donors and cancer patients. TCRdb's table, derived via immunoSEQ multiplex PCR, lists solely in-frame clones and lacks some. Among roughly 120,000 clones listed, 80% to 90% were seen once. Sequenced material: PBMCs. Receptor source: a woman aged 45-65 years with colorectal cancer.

CDR3 residues: CASAAKDTQYF. Here the CDR3 DNA reads TGTGCCAGCGCCGCCAAGGATACGCAGTATTTT. The rearrangement joins TRBV6-6 to TRBJ2-3; the D is unclear. V lost 8 bases and J 6 bases, leaving 9 bases between the germline ends. The CDR3 sequence is 11 residues long. CDR1 is MNHNY, CDR2 SVGAGI, per germline (reference sequence).

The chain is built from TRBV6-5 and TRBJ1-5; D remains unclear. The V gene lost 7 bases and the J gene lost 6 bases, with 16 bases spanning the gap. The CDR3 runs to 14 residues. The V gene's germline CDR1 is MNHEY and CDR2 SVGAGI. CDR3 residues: CASKADAGVQPQHF. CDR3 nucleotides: TGTGCCAGCAAGGCCGATGCTGGGGTTCAGCCCCAGCATTTT.

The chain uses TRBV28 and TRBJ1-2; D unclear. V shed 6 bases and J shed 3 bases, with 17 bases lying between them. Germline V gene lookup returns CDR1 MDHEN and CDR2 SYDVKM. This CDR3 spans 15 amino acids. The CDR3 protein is CASSPQPGDHYGYTF. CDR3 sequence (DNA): TGTGCCAGCAGCCCACAACCAGGAGATCACTATGGCTACACCTTC.

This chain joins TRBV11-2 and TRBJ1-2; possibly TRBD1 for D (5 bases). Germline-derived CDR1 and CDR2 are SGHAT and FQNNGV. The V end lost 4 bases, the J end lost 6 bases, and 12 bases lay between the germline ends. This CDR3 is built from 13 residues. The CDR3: CASSSRGGDGYTF. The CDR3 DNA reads TGTGCCAGCAGCTCACGCGGGGGGGATGGCTACACCTTC.

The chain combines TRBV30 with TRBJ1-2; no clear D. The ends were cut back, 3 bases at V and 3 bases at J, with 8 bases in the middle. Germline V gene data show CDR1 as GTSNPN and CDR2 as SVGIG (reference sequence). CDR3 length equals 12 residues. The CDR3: CAWSLNYYGYTF. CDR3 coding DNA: TGTGCCTGGAGCTTGAATTACTATGGCTACACCTTC.

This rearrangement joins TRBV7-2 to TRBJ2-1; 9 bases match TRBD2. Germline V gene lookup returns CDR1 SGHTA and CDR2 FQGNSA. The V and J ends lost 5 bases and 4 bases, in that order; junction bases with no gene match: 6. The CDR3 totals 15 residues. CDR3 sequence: CASSVTSGRYNEQFF. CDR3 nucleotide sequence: TGTGCCAGCAGCGTGACTAGCGGCAGATACAATGAGCAGTTCTTC.

This CDR3 reads CASSTLDQTRDTEAFF. CDR3 bases: TGTGCCAGCAGCACTCTAGATCAAACACGCGACACTGAAGCTTTCTTT. J is TRBJ1-1 and V is TRBV7-6; D call uncertain. Germline assignment: CDR1 SGHVS and CDR2 FNYEAQ. The V and J ends lost 5 bases and 3 bases respectively, with 19 bases between them. The CDR3 sequence is 16 residues long.

CDR3 in amino acids: CASTDRGSYNEQFF. The CDR3 nucleotides are TGTGCCAGTACAGACAGAGGCTCCTACAATGAGCAGTTCTTC. This chain links TRBV19 with TRBJ2-1; tentative D call: TRBD1 (5 bases). Germline values: CDR1 LNHDA, CDR2 SQIVND (reference sequence). V gave up 7 bases and J gave up 0 bases, with 10 bases separating them. This CDR3 comprises 14 residues. Based on the CDR3 plus reference TRBV19 and TRBJ2-1, the full variable domain is DGGITQSPKYLFRKEGQNVTLSCEQNLNHDAMYWYRQDPGQGLRLIYYSQIVNDFQKGDIAEGYSVSREKKESFPLTVTSAQKNPTAFYLCASTDRGSYNEQFFGPGTRLTVL.

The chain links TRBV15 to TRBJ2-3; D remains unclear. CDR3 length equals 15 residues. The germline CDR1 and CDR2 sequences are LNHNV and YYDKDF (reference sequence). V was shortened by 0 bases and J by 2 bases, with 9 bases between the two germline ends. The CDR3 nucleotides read TGTGCCACCAGCAGAGATATGGGTTTCACAGATACGCAGTATTTT. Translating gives CATSRDMGFTDTQYF.

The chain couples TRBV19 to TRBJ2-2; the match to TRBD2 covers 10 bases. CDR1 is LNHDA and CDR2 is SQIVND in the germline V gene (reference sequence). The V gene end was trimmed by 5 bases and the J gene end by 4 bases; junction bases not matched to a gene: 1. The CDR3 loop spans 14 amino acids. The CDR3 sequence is CASSGTSATGELFF. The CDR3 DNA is TGTGCCAGTAGTGGGACTAGCGCCACCGGGGAGCTGTTTTTT. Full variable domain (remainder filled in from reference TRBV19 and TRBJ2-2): DGGITQSPKYLFRKEGQNVTLSCEQNLNHDAMYWYRQDPGQGLRLIYYSQIVNDFQKGDIAEGYSVSREKKESFPLTVTSAQKNPTAFYLCASSGTSATGELFFGEGSRLTVL.

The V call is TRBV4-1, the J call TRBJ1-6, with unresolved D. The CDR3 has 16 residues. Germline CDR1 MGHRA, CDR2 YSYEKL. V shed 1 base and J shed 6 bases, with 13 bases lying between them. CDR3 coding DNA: TGCGCCAGCAGCCAAGTTTCAGCCTTGGGTAATTCACCCCTCCACTTT. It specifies CASSQVSALGNSPLHF.

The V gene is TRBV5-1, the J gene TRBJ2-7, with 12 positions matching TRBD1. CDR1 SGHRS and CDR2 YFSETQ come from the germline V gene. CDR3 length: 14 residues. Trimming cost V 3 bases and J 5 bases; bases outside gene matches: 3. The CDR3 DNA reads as TGCGCCAGCAGCTCGGGGACAGGGGGCAACGAGCAGTACTTC. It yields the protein CASSSGTGGNEQYF.

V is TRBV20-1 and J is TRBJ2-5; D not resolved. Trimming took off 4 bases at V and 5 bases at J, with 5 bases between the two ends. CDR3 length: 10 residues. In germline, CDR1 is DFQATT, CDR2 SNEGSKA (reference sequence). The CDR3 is CSATVETQYF. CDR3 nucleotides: TGCAGTGCTACTGTGGAGACCCAGTACTTC.

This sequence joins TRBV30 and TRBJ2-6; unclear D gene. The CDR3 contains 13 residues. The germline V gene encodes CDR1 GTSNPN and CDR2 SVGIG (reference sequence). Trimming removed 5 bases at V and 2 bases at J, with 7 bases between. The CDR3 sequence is CAWVLAGANVLTF. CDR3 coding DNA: TGTGCCTGGGTGCTAGCTGGGGCCAACGTCCTGACTTTC.

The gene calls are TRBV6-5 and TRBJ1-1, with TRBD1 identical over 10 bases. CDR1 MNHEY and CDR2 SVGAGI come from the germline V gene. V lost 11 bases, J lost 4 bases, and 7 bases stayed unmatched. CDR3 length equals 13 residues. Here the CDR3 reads CAATGGFGTEAFF. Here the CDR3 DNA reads TGTGCCGCGACAGGGGGCTTTGGCACTGAAGCTTTCTTT.

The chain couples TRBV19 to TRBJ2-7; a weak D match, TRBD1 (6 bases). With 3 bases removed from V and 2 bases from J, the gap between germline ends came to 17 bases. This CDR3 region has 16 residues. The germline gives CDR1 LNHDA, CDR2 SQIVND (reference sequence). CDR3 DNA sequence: TGTGCCAGTAGTATGGGAGTTGGCAGGGACACCTACGAGCAGTACTTC. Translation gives CASSMGVGRDTYEQYF. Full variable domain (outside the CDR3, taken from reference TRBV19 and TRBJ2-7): DGGITQSPKYLFRKEGQNVTLSCEQNLNHDAMYWYRQDPGQGLRLIYYSQIVNDFQKGDIAEGYSVSREKKESFPLTVTSAQKNPTAFYLCASSMGVGRDTYEQYFGPGTRLTVT.

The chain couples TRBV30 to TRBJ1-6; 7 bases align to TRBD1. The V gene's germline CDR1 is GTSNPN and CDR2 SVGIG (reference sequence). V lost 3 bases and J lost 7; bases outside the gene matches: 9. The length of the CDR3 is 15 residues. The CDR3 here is CAWRRWAGGNSPLHF. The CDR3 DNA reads TGTGCCTGGAGGAGGTGGGCAGGGGGGAATTCACCCCTCCACTTT.

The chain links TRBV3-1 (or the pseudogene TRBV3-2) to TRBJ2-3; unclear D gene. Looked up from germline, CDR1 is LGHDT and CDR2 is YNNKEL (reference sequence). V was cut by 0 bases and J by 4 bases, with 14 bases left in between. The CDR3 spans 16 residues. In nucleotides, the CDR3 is TGTGCCAGCAGCCAAGAGGGGTTCAGCTTGGCAGATACGCAGTATTTT. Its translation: CASSQEGFSLADTQYF.

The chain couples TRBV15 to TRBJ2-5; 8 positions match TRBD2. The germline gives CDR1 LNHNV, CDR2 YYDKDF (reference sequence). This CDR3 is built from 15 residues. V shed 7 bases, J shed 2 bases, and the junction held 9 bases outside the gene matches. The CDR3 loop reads CATTPPGGGQETQYF. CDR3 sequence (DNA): TGTGCCACCACCCCTCCGGGGGGGGGACAAGAGACCCAGTACTTC.

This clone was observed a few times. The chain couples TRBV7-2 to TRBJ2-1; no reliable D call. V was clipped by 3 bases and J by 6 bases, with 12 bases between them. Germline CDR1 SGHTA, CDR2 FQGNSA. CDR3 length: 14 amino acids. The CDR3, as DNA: TGTGCCAGCAGCTTTACGTCTGGCAGCAATGAGCAGTTCTTC. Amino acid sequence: CASSFTSGSNEQFF.

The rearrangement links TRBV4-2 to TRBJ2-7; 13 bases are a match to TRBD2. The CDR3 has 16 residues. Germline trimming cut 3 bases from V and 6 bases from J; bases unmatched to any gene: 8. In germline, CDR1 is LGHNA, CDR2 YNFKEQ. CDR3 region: CASSHPGGTSGTEQYF. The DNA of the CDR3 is TGTGCCAGCAGCCATCCAGGGGGGACTAGCGGGACCGAGCAGTACTTC.

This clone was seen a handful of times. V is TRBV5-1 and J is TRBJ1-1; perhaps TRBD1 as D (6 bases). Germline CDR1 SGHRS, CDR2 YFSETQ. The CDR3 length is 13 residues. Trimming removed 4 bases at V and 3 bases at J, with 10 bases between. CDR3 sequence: CASSGRGDTEAFF. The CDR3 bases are TGCGCCAGCAGCGGGAGGGGGGACACTGAAGCTTTCTTT.

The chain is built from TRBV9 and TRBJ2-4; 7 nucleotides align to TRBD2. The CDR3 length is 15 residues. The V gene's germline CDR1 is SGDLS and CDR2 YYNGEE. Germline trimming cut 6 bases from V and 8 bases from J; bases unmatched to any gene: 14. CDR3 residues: CASTKGTTLQDIQYF. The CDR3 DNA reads TGTGCCAGCACCAAAGGGACTACTCTCCAGGACATTCAGTACTTC.

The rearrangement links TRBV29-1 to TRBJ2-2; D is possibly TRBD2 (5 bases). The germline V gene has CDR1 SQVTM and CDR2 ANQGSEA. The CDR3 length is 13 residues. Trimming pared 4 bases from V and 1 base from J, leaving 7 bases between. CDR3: CSVGTWNTGELFF. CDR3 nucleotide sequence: TGCAGCGTTGGGACTTGGAACACCGGGGAGCTGTTTTTT.

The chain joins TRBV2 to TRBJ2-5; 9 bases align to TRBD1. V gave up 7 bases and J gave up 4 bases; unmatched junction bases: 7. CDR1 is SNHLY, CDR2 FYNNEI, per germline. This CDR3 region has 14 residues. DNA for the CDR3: TGTGCCAGCAAACAGGGACAGGGAGCAGAGACCCAGTACTTC. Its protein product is CASKQGQGAETQYF.

In DNA form, the CDR3 reads TGCAGCGTCTCTTGGTCCCAAGGGAGCTATGGCTACACCTTC. Its protein product is CSVSWSQGSYGYTF. V usage is TRBV29-1 and J usage is TRBJ1-2; no reliable D call. The germline V gene encodes CDR1 SQVTM and CDR2 ANQGSEA. The CDR3 covers 14 residues. Trimming removed 6 bases at V and 4 bases at J, with 18 bases between.

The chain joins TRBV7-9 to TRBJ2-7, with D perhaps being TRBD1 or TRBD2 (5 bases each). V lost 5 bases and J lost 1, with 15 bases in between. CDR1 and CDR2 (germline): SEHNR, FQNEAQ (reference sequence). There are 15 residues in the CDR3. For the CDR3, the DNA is TGTGCCAGCAGCAAAACCGGGACCGAGTCCTACGAGCAGTACTTC. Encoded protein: CASSKTGTESYEQYF.